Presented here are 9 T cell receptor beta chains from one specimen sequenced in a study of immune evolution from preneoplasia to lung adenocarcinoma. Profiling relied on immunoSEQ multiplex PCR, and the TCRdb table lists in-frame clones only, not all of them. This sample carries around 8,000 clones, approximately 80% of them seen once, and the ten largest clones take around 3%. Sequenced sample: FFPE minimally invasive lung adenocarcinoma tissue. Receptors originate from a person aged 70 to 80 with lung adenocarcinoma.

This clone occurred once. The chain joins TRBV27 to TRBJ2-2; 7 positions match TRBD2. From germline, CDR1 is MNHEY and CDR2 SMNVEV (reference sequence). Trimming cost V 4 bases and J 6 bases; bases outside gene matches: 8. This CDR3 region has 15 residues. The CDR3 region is CASSYGGRFAGELFF. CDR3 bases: TGTGCCAGCAGTTATGGCGGGAGATTCGCCGGGGAGCTGTTTTTT.

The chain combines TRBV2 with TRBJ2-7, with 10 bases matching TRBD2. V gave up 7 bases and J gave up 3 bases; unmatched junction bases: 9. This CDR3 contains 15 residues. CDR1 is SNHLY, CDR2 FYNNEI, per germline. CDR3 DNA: TGTGCCAGCAAAGCGGGGGGGCCCGGGTTCTACGAGCAGTACTTC. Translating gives CASKAGGPGFYEQYF.

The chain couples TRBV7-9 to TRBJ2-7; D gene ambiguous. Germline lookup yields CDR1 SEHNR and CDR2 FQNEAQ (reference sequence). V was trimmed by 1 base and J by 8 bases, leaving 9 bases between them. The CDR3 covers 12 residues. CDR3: CASSLDTFKQYF. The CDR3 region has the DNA TGTGCCAGCAGCTTAGACACCTTCAAGCAGTACTTC.

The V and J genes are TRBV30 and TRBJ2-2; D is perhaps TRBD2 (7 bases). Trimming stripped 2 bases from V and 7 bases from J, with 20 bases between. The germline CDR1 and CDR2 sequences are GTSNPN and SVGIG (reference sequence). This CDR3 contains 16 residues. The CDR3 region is CAWSLSRGGSGGELFF. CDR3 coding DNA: TGTGCCTGGAGTTTATCTAGGGGGGGGTCCGGCGGGGAGCTGTTTTTT. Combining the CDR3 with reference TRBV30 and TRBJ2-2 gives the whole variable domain SQTIHQWPATLVQPVGSPLSLECTVEGTSNPNLYWYRQAAGRGLQLLFYSVGIGQISSEVPQNLSASRPQDRQFILSSKKLLLSDSGFYLCAWSLSRGGSGGELFFGEGSRLTVL.

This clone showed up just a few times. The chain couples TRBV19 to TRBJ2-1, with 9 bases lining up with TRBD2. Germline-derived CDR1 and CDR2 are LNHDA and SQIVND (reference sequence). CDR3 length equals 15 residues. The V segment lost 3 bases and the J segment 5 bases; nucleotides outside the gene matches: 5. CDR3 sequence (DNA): TGTGCCAGTAGTATCCGGCGGGGGGGGAACAATGAGCAGTTCTTC. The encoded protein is CASSIRRGGNNEQFF.

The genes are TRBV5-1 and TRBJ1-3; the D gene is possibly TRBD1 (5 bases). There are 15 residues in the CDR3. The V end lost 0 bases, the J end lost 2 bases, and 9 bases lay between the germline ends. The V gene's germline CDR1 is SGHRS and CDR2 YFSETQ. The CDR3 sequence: CASSLVGDAGNTIYF. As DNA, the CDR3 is TGCGCCAGCAGCTTGGTGGGGGATGCTGGAAACACCATATATTTT.

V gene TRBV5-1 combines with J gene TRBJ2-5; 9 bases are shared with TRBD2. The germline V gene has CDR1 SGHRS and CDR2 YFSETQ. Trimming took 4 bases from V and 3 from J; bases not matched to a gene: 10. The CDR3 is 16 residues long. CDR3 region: CASSPAGGPWEETQYF. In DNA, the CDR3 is TGCGCCAGCAGCCCCGCGGGAGGGCCATGGGAAGAGACCCAGTACTTC.

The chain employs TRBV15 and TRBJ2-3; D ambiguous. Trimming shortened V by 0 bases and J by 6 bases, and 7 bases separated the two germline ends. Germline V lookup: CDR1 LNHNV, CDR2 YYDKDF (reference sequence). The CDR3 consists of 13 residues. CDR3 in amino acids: CATSRELRDTQYF. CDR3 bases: TGTGCCACCAGCAGAGAGTTGCGTGATACGCAGTATTTT. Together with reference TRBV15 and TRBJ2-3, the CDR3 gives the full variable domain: DAMVIQNPRYQVTQFGKPVTLSCSQTLNHNVMYWYQQKSSQAPKLLFHYYDKDFNNEADTPDNFQSRRPNTSFCFLDIRSPGLGDTAMYLCATSRELRDTQYFGPGTRLTVL.

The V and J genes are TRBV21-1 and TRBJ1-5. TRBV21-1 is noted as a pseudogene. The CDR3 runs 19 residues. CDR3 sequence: CASSKEGRTEGVGNQPQHF. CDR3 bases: TGTGCCAGCAGCAAAGAGGGACGGACGGAGGGGGTCGGCAATCAGCCCCAGCATTTT.